This record concerns one TCR beta chain sequence. This clonotype turned up a few times. Its antigen is currently not known. One base away there is no much larger clone; base qualities are not given. Preparation of the library involved 5' RACE. The instrument given in TCRdb is Illumina HiSeq 2500. A second roughly 6 to 11 cycle PCR used a sample-barcoded 5' primer and a J-beta primer mix. A unique molecular identifier was introduced onto each TCR beta cDNA molecule by a template-switch 5' adaptor carrying 12 random nucleotides. At least 2.5 million CDR3-containing paired-end reads were obtained from each sample. The Mint cDNA synthesis kit, primed by a TRBC-specific oligonucleotide, was used to synthesize first-strand cDNA from all RNA. All cDNA was treated with uracil-DNA glycosylase and then went through a first 18-cycle PCR with the universal primers M1SS and BC2_uni_R. The authors' analysis ran thus. Normalization of each sample was performed by random selection of 1 million high-quality reads, each carrying a distinct molecular identifier. Instead of being binned into consensus sequences, reads that shared molecular identifiers were thrown out. CDR3 identification, clonotype clustering and error correction used MiTCR with a Q25 quality threshold and the strictest error-elimination algorithm. A nonparametric unseen species model using Euler transformation provided a lower-bound estimate of total TCR beta diversity. The raw public data were reprocessed by TCRdb itself: fastp quality trimming at Q25, MiXCR clonotype calling, in-frame beta chains only. Each CDR3 protein gets just one entry, which takes the most common genes and DNA from the rows behind it. For this entry, the V and J calls and clone size follow TCRdb and not the study's own pipeline. This sample has about 1 million distinct CDR3 sequences in its table, and less than 50% of those were observed once. Together, the top ten hold about 20% of the sample.

The V end gives up 1 base and the J end 9 bases, leaving 5 bases in the junction not matched to a gene. CDR1 SGHDN and CDR2 FVKESK were looked up in the germline V gene. Reading from cysteine to phenylalanine, the CDR3 counts 14 amino acids. The only DNA kept is the CDR3, 42 bases in frame from the first base. This entry belongs to a study of blood T cells in healthy people across ages (dated by TCRdb to the mid-2010s). Study-wide context: In model experiments, template switching captured roughly one uniquely barcoded TCR beta cDNA molecule for every two T cells. Using the same blood draw, the study looked at two additional independent replicas of 1 million unique cDNA reads for two donors, one aged 18 to 30 and the other aged 80 or older. To avoid experimental bias, donors of different ages were distributed randomly across sequencing lanes. Four age groups were formed from the donors: young (average approximately 16 years), middle-aged (approximately 42), aged (about 68) and long-lived (less than 85). Age-related changes in TCR beta repertoire diversity were measured in the study by deep sequencing normalized with unique cDNA molecular identifiers.

The study at large found these results: Bulk unsorted PBMC profiling prevented conclusive comparison of naive and antigen-experienced compartments. Compared with the aged group, the long-lived group had more naive CD4+ T cells, fewer expanded clones and increased TCR diversity, a pattern suggesting age selection. As age increased, observed TCR beta diversity per million T cells dropped in a roughly linear way, and a significant reduction was already evident by age 40. Total diversity estimates from one million sequenced T cells were considered lower bounds and underestimates. The CMV infection status of donors was not known, potentially confounding age-related changes in expanded clonotypes. There was a strong correlation between observed TCR beta diversity and the percentage of naive T cells measured by flow cytometry.

Donors were about 36 systemically healthy Caucasian individuals from Russia aged roughly 6 to 100 years. Ten milliliters of peripheral blood were collected from each donor into EDTA-treated Vacutainer tubes. Ficoll-Paque density-gradient centrifugation was used to isolate PBMCs, with at least 6 million obtained per sample. Trizol reagent was used to extract total RNA from the PBMCs, yielding at least 6 micrograms per sample. For every donor, an aliquot of PBMCs went through flow cytometry to measure the percentages of naive CD45RAhigh/CD27high T cells. In this chain, TRBV14 is recombined with TRBJ2-1; 8 bases in between match TRBD2. Sample: blood. The receptor's source is a woman aged 55-69 years in good health. The DNA sequence reads TGTGCCAGCAGCCAAGCCAGCGGGAGCACTGAGCAGTTCTTC. Translated, this gives CASSQASGSTEQFF. With the portions outside the CDR3 filled from the reference TRBV14 and TRBJ2-1 genes, the complete variable region becomes EAGVTQFPSHSVIEKGQTVTLRCDPISGHDNLYWYRRVMGKEIKFLLHFVKESKQDESGMPNNRFLAERTGGTYSTLKVQPAELEDSGVYFCASSQASGSTEQFFGPGTRLTVL.